These 3 T cell receptor beta chains share one sample of origin, sequenced in a study of blood T cell repertoires in COVID-19. Some clones are missing from TCRdb's copy, which holds only in-frame ones; the method was immunoSEQ multiplex PCR. This table holds about 92,000 clones, 70% to 90% found once. Sequencing used peripheral blood. These receptors were obtained from an older woman with COVID-19, enrolled during active disease.

The chain is built from TRBV3-1 (or the pseudogene TRBV3-2) and TRBJ2-2; TRBD1 might be the D (5 bases). Germline lookup yields CDR1 LGHDT and CDR2 YNNKEL (reference sequence). This CDR3 has 16 amino acids. Trimming removed 1 base from V and 5 bases from J, with 14 bases in between. This CDR3 is CASSQVGAIGTGELFF. The DNA of the CDR3 is TGTGCCAGCAGCCAAGTAGGGGCTATTGGAACCGGGGAGCTGTTTTTT.

The gene calls are TRBV6-5 and TRBJ1-2, with TRBD1 matching 10 bases. The junction had 4 bases not matched to a gene; V was cut back by 5 bases and J by 4 bases. Germline V lookup: CDR1 MNHEY, CDR2 SVGAGI. This CDR3 region has 14 residues. The DNA for the CDR3 is TGTGCCAGCAGTCGACAGGGGGCGAGCTATGGCTACACCTTC. Translated: CASSRQGASYGYTF.

This clone has a handful of counts. V and J are TRBV7-9 and TRBJ1-3; TRBD1 might be the D (5 bases). Germline V gene sequence: CDR1 SEHNR, CDR2 FQNEAQ (reference sequence). V lost 1 base and J lost 0, with 19 bases in between. This CDR3 is 19 amino acids long. The CDR3 DNA follows: TGTGCCAGCAGCTTAGGACGACCAGGGCAGGTCGTCTCTGGAAACACCATATATTTT. Amino acid sequence: CASSLGRPGQVVSGNTIYF.